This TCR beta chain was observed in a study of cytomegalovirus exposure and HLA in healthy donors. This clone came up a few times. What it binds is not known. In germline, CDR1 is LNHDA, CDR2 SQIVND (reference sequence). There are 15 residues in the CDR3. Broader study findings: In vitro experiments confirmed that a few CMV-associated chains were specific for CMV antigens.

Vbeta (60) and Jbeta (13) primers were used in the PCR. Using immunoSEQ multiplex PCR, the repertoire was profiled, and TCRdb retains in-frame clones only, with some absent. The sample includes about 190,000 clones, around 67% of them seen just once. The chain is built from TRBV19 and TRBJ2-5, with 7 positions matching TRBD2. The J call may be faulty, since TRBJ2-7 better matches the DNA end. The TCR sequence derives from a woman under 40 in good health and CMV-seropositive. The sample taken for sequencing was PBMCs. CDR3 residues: CASSHRTSYTYEQYF. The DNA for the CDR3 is TGTGCCAGTAGCCACCGGACTAGTTATACCTACGAGCAGTACTTC.